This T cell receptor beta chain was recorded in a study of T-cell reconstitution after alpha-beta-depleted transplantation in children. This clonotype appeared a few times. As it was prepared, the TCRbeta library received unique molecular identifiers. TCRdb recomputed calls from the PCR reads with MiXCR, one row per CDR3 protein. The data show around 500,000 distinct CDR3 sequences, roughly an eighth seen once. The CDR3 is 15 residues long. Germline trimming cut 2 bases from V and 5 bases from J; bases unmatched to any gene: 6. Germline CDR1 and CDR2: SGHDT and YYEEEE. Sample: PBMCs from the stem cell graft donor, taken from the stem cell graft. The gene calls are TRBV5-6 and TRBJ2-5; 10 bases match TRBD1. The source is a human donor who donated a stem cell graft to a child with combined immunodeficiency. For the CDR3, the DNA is TGTGCCAGCAGCTTACCGGGACAGGGGACTGAGACCCAGTACTTC. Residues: CASSLPGQGTETQYF.